In its sample, the clone carrying this T cell receptor (beta chain) was seen a few times. Antigen specificity is unknown. The entry originates in a study of beta chain features in type 1 diabetes. A CD45RO/CCR7/CD25/CD127/CD95/CD27 panel sorted naive, central memory, regulatory and stem cell-like memory CD4+ cells. Every isolated RNA sample was fully reverse transcribed, so sequencing captured expressed TCRB transcripts. TCRdb keeps only in-frame clones here, not all; method: immunoSEQ multiplex PCR. The sample yields over 300,000 clones, 7.5% to 9% seen once. Study-wide findings and caveats: Type 1 diabetes patients had moderately but significantly shorter TCRB CDR3s in all four CD4+ subsets. Patients showed naive, central memory and Treg TCRB repertoires that appeared more similar than those of healthy donors. Cells carrying high TCR expression could end up over-represented when cDNA is sequenced.

This CDR3 is 16 amino acids long. V trimming: 6 bases; J trimming: 4 bases; junction bases outside the gene matches: 9. The germline V gene encodes CDR1 MGHDK and CDR2 SYGVNS. The rearrangement uses TRBV25-1 and TRBJ2-1, with 10 bases fitting TRBD2. This clonotype was sampled from a woman younger than 30 in good health. The sequenced sample was central memory CD4+ T cells from blood. This CDR3 is CASSSTWTSGYNEQFF. CDR3 in DNA: TGTGCCAGCAGCTCAACCTGGACTAGCGGATACAATGAGCAGTTCTTC.